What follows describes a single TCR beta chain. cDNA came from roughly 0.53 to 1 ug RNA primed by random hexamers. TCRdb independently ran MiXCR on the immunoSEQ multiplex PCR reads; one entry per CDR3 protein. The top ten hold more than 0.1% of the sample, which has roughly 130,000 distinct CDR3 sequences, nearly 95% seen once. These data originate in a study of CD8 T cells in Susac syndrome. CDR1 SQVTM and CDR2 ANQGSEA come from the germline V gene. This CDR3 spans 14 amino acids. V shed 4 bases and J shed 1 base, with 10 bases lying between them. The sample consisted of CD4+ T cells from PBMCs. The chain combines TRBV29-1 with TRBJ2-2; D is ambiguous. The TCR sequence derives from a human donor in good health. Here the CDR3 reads CSVGTLGNTGELFF. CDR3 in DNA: TGCAGCGTTGGTACGTTAGGGAACACCGGGGAGCTGTTTTTT.